This TCR beta chain is drawn from a study of T-cell reconstitution after alpha-beta-depleted transplantation in children. Notes on the study in general: In some patients, recipient T cells and intrathymic progenitors surviving conditioning explained high day-60 diversity. Diversity and T-cell counts at one year after transplant derived mostly from new T cells. Roughly two months post-transplant, alpha-beta T cells reportedly originated from several hundred graft clones that had expanded.

Researchers prepared the TCRbeta library using unique molecular identifiers, the study reports. MiXCR, run by TCRdb on the PCR reads, gives a single entry per CDR3 protein. The repertoire has 400,000 to 550,000 distinct CDR3 sequences, about 10% of them found once; the top ten carry approximately 2%. Germline lookup yields CDR1 DFQATT and CDR2 SNEGSKA (reference sequence). V was clipped by 6 bases and J by 0 bases, with 12 bases between them. The CDR3 runs 14 residues. This clonotype has more than one count but fewer than ten. What it recognizes is unknown. The TCR sequence derives from a child aged 2 to 15 with inherited bone marrow failure, due to receive a stem cell transplant. The chain employs TRBV20-1 and TRBJ2-1; D unclear. The sample in question was PBMCs, obtained before TCRalphabeta/CD19-depleted stem cell transplant. The CDR3 reads CSAFTEFSYNEQFF. In DNA, the CDR3 is TGCAGTGCGTTCACAGAGTTCTCCTACAATGAGCAGTTCTTC.